Below, 17 T cell receptor beta chains from the same sample are listed, as sequenced in a study of cytomegalovirus exposure and HLA in healthy donors. Primers for the PCR totalled 60 Vbeta and 13 Jbeta. Repertoires were generated with immunoSEQ multiplex PCR, while TCRdb's copy carries only in-frame clones and drops some. The table has 100,000 to 150,000 clones, 70% to 85% seen once. The sample was PBMCs. All receptors come from a boy younger than 18 in good health and CMV-seronegative.

The chain couples TRBV7-2 to TRBJ2-3, with 14 bases identical to TRBD2. CDR1 and CDR2 from the germline V gene are SGHTA and FQGNSA. Trimming took 2 bases from V and 4 from J; bases not matched to a gene: 5. The CDR3 is 17 amino acids. This CDR3 reads CASSLRLAGGRADTQYF. CDR3 bases: TGTGCCAGCAGCTTACGACTAGCGGGAGGGAGGGCAGATACGCAGTATTTT.

This chain joins TRBV9 and TRBJ1-2; 7 bases are a match to TRBD1. J gave up 6 bases and V 4 bases, and 12 bases lay outside the gene matches. The CDR3 consists of 15 residues. In germline, CDR1 is SGDLS, CDR2 YYNGEE. CDR3 sequence: CASSFGTAKADGYTF. The DNA for the CDR3 is TGTGCCAGCAGCTTCGGGACAGCAAAGGCGGATGGCTACACCTTC.

The V call is TRBV7-9, the J call TRBJ2-7, with TRBD2 matching 7 bases. The CDR3 spans 17 residues. V shed 4 bases, J shed 7 bases, and the junction held 19 bases outside the gene matches. Germline loops: CDR1 SEHNR, CDR2 FQNEAQ (reference sequence). CDR3: CASSSTRGGEAVEEQYF. The CDR3 DNA sequence: TGTGCCAGCAGCTCAACTAGGGGAGGGGAGGCTGTGGAGGAGCAGTACTTC.

V is TRBV5-1 and J is TRBJ2-2; TRBD2 matches 8 bases. Trimming at V came to 4 bases and at J to 5 bases, leaving 4 bases not matched to a gene. CDR3 size: 14 residues. Germline-derived CDR1 and CDR2 are SGHRS and YFSETQ. CDR3 DNA sequence: TGCGCCAGCAGCCCAAGCGGGAGAACCGGGGAGCTGTTTTTT. Protein: CASSPSGRTGELFF. Full variable domain (remainder filled in from reference TRBV5-1 and TRBJ2-2): KAGVTQTPRYLIKTRGQQVTLSCSPISGHRSVSWYQQTPGQGLQFLFEYFSETQRNKGNFPGRFSGRQFSNSRSEMNVSTLELGDSALYLCASSPSGRTGELFFGEGSRLTVL.

The J gene is TRBJ1-6, the V gene TRBV7-2; 7 bases are shared with TRBD1. Germline V lookup: CDR1 SGHTA, CDR2 FQGNSA. J lost 7 bases, V lost 5 bases, and 5 bases had no gene match. CDR3 length: 14 amino acids. CDR3: CASSAGTENSPLHF. DNA for the CDR3: TGTGCCAGCAGCGCCGGGACAGAAAATTCACCCCTCCACTTT.

The CDR3 spells CASSPTGTANSGTEAFF. The DNA for the CDR3 is TGTGCCAGCTCACCGACCGGGACAGCCAACAGCGGCACTGAAGCTTTCTTT. The chain combines TRBV18 with TRBJ1-1; 7 bases are a match to TRBD1. The germline CDR1 and CDR2 sequences are KGHSH and LQKENI. Germline trimming cut 3 bases from V and 4 bases from J; bases unmatched to any gene: 14. The CDR3 consists of 17 residues. Based on the CDR3 plus reference TRBV18 and TRBJ1-1, the full variable domain is NAGVMQNPRHLVRRRGQEARLRCSPMKGHSHVYWYRQLPEEGLKFMVYLQKENIIDESGMPKERFSAEFPKEGPSILRIQQVVRGDSAAYFCASSPTGTANSGTEAFFGQGTRLTVV.

This clone was seen just once. The chain is built from TRBV7-9 and TRBJ2-7; 8 nucleotides line up with TRBD1. The J segment lost 3 bases and the V segment lost 5 bases, leaving 6 bases of the junction unmatched. Germline values: CDR1 SEHNR, CDR2 FQNEAQ (reference sequence). CDR3 length: 14 residues. CDR3: CASSTDRALYEQYF. The CDR3 DNA sequence: TGTGCCAGCAGCACGGACAGGGCCCTCTACGAGCAGTACTTC.

The V call is TRBV16, the J call TRBJ1-2; D unclear. The ends were cut back, 3 bases at V and 8 bases at J, with 13 bases in the middle. The germline gives CDR1 KGHSY, CDR2 FQNENV. The CDR3 has 13 residues. CDR3 region: CASSQFRVRGYTF. The CDR3 coding sequence is TGTGCCAGCAGCCAGTTCCGGGTTCGCGGCTACACCTTC.

The V gene is TRBV19, the J gene TRBJ2-2, with 7 positions matching TRBD1. The length of the CDR3 is 17 residues. CDR1 LNHDA and CDR2 SQIVND come from the germline V gene (reference sequence). V trimming: 4 bases; J trimming: 5 bases; junction bases outside the gene matches: 13. The CDR3 reads CASSKRAGTEMTGELFF. CDR3 DNA sequence: TGTGCCAGTAGTAAGAGGGCAGGGACAGAGATGACCGGGGAGCTGTTTTTT. The whole variable domain, remainder taken from reference TRBV19 and TRBJ2-2, is DGGITQSPKYLFRKEGQNVTLSCEQNLNHDAMYWYRQDPGQGLRLIYYSQIVNDFQKGDIAEGYSVSREKKESFPLTVTSAQKNPTAFYLCASSKRAGTEMTGELFFGEGSRLTVL.

This CDR3 is CASSNQGAWEQYF. The CDR3 DNA is TGTGCCAGTAGTAATCAGGGGGCTTGGGAGCAGTACTTC. The rearrangement uses TRBV19 and TRBJ2-7; 8 nucleotides agree with TRBD1. Germline CDR1 LNHDA, CDR2 SQIVND (reference sequence). The CDR3 sequence is 13 residues long. After removal of 4 bases from V and 7 bases from J, the junction contained 6 bases not matched to a gene.

The CDR3 bases are TGCAGCGTCGGACAGGCTCTCGCAGATACGCAGTATTTT. Translation gives CSVGQALADTQYF. The chain combines TRBV29-1 with TRBJ2-3, with TRBD1 matching over 7 bases. Germline CDR1 reads SQVTM; CDR2 reads ANQGSEA. The J segment lost 4 bases and the V segment lost 6 bases, leaving 7 bases of the junction unmatched. CDR3 length: 13 residues.

The chain couples TRBV7-8 to TRBJ2-5; no definite D call. The CDR3 is made up of 13 amino acids. Germline loops: CDR1 SGHVS, CDR2 FQNEAQ. Trimming took 4 bases from V and 5 from J, leaving 11 bases between them. This chain's CDR3 is CASSSRRIETQYF. In DNA, the CDR3 is TGTGCCAGCAGCTCCCGTCGTATTGAGACCCAGTACTTC.

V is TRBV29-1 and J is TRBJ1-1; 8 nucleotides match TRBD1. V gave up 3 bases and J gave up 0 bases; unmatched junction bases: 6. CDR1 and CDR2 from the germline V gene are SQVTM and ANQGSEA. The CDR3 has 15 amino acids. The CDR3 region is CSVDRTGSMNTEAFF. The DNA of the CDR3 is TGCAGCGTTGACCGGACAGGGTCTATGAACACTGAAGCTTTCTTT. Based on the CDR3 plus reference TRBV29-1 and TRBJ1-1, the full variable domain is SAVISQKPSRDICQRGTSLTIQCQVDSQVTMMFWYRQQPGQSLTLIATANQGSEATYESGFVIDKFPISRPNLTFSTLTVSNMSPEDSSIYLCSVDRTGSMNTEAFFGQGTRLTVV.

On this clone: Mismatch with germline at one junction end may stem from a read error. The V and J genes are TRBV7-9 and TRBJ1-5; D unclear. The germline CDR1 and CDR2 sequences are SEHNR and FQNEAQ (reference sequence). The CDR3 extends over 12 amino acids. The CDR3 sequence is CSSSLLSQPQHF. DNA of the CDR3: TGTTCCAGCAGCTTATTGAGTCAGCCCCAGCATTTT.

The chain employs TRBV4-2 and TRBJ2-1, with D perhaps matching TRBD2 (5 bases). Germline V gene sequence: CDR1 LGHNA, CDR2 YNFKEQ. This CDR3 has 20 residues. V lost 0 bases and J lost 0, with 21 bases in between. CDR3 in DNA: TGTGCCAGCAGCCAAGATTATCTACTAGTCCTAAAGAGCTCCTACAATGAGCAGTTCTTC. Protein sequence: CASSQDYLLVLKSSYNEQFF.

This clone was seen once. This chain joins TRBV7-2 and TRBJ1-5; a weak D match, TRBD1 (5 bases). Trimming cost V 1 base and J 2 bases, with 6 bases left between them. The CDR3 totals 14 residues. Germline CDR1 SGHTA, CDR2 FQGNSA. The CDR3 bases are TGTGCCAGCAGCTTAGGGGGCGGCAATCAGCCCCAGCATTTT. Translating it yields CASSLGGGNQPQHF.

This chain connects TRBV27 to TRBJ1-4; possible D gene TRBD1, 6 bases. The CDR3 has 14 residues. Germline values: CDR1 MNHEY, CDR2 SMNVEV (reference sequence). The V end lost 5 bases, the J end lost 5 bases, and 12 bases lay between the germline ends. The chain's CDR3 is CASSRGTGNEKLFF. The CDR3 nucleotides read TGTGCCAGCAGTAGGGGGACCGGCAATGAAAAACTGTTTTTT.